This TCR beta chain was sequenced in a study of blood T cell repertoires in COVID-19. The CDR3 covers 17 residues. CDR1 and CDR2 from the germline V gene are SGHTS and YDEGEE. The V and J ends lost 0 bases and 4 bases, in that order; junction bases with no gene match: 6. Authors' methods: Scientists estimated how many nucleated cells there were by amplifying reference gene primers. The table came from immunoSEQ multiplex PCR; TCRdb's copy has only in-frame clones and leaves some out. The D gene and trimming were derived from the DNA, and the V and J assignments and clone size from that table. The sample lists about 74,000 clones, around 86% seen once, with 29% in the top ten. This clone was observed a few times.

Sequencing input: peripheral blood. The chain links TRBV5-8 to TRBJ2-2, with TRBD2 identical over 10 bases. This TCR was sampled from a woman of 80 years or more with active or convalescent COVID-19. For the CDR3, the DNA is TGTGCCAGCAGCTTGGTCCTAGCGGGGGCCAGCACCGGGGAGCTGTTTTTT. Its protein product is CASSLVLAGASTGELFF.